This T cell receptor beta chain came from a study of T cell responses to AZD1222 COVID-19 vaccine. This table comes from immunoSEQ multiplex PCR, and its TCRdb copy is limited to in-frame clones, with some not included. The data show more than 95,000 clones, with 90% seen just once and approximately 4.5% held by the top ten. The CDR3 runs to 16 residues. The trim removed 5 bases at V and 1 base at J, leaving 6 bases unmatched. Germline values: CDR1 SGHVS, CDR2 FQNEAQ. This TCR was sampled from an adult in good health. The sequences come from peripheral blood, collected on day 0 of MenACWY control vaccination. The chain combines TRBV7-8 with TRBJ2-1, with 9 positions matching TRBD1. The CDR3 region is CASSTGQGTSYNEQFF. CDR3 DNA: TGTGCCAGCAGCACAGGACAGGGGACTTCCTACAATGAGCAGTTCTTC.